These 19 T cell receptor beta chains came from one sample sequenced in a study of spatial heterogeneity in lung cancer. In TCRdb, the 5' RACE reads were re-called with MiXCR into one record per CDR3 protein. Seen here are tens of thousands of distinct CDR3 sequences, about 8% observed once, and the top ten hold almost 7%. Time point: sample taken at primary tumor resection. The sequences come from PBMCs, collected at surgery. The origin of the receptors is a male donor with early-stage non-small cell lung cancer.

The sample holds many counts of this clonotype. The rearrangement joins TRBV4-2 to TRBJ2-7; D not resolved. Trimming cost V 0 bases and J 3 bases, with 6 bases left between them. Germline V gene lookup returns CDR1 LGHNA and CDR2 YNFKEQ. This CDR3 has 13 residues. CDR3 sequence reads: CASSQDLHYEQYF. DNA of the CDR3: TGTGCCAGCAGCCAAGATTTACACTACGAGCAGTACTTC.

This clonotype was recorded a few times. J is TRBJ1-4 and V is TRBV7-2, with unresolved D. Germline V gene sequence: CDR1 SGHTA, CDR2 FQGNSA. V gave up 5 bases and J gave up 0 bases, with 16 bases separating them. The CDR3 is 17 amino acids. The CDR3 region has the DNA TGTGCCAGCAGCCCCCGGGTAGGGCAGGCAACTAATGAAAAACTGTTTTTT. It encodes CASSPRVGQATNEKLFF.

This clonotype is medium-sized (0.01 to 0.1%) in the sample. This sequence joins TRBV6-2 or TRBV6-3 and TRBJ2-3; D is unclear. Trimming shortened V by 5 bases and J by 5 bases, and 17 bases separated the two germline ends. The CDR3 has 15 amino acids. Germline V gives CDR1 MNHEY, CDR2 SVGEGT. For the CDR3, the DNA is TGTGCCAGCAGTGAACCGGGTCGACCCGGAGATACGCAGTATTTT. It specifies CASSEPGRPGDTQYF.

This clonotype was detected ten times or more. The V call is TRBV4-3, the J call TRBJ1-4, with D possibly being TRBD1 (6 bases). The CDR3 has 15 residues. With 0 bases removed from V and 10 bases from J, the gap between germline ends came to 15 bases. CDR1 is LGHNA and CDR2 is YSLEER in the germline V gene. The CDR3 nucleotides read TGCGCCAGCAGCCAAGATCGGAGGGAAGGGGGAAAACTGTTTTTT. Translation: CASSQDRREGGKLFF.

This clonotype was seen at least ten times. The rearrangement joins TRBV20-1 to TRBJ2-1; D possibly uses TRBD1 or TRBD2 (6 bases each). V was clipped by 5 bases and J by 5 bases, with 16 bases between them. This CDR3 is 14 amino acids long. In germline, CDR1 is DFQATT, CDR2 SNEGSKA (reference sequence). The CDR3 DNA is TGCAGTGCTTCCGAGGGGGGATTTGACAATGAGCAGTTCTTC. Translating gives CSASEGGFDNEQFF.

This clonotype has a handful of counts. The chain links TRBV27 to TRBJ1-1, with 8 bases fitting TRBD1. Germline CDR1 and CDR2: MNHEY and SMNVEV (reference sequence). This CDR3 region has 15 residues. The junction had 9 bases not matched to a gene; V was cut back by 8 bases and J by 1 base. CDR3 nucleotide sequence: TGTGCCAGCCGATTGACAGGGGCTGAGAACACTGAAGCTTTCTTT. This sequence encodes CASRLTGAENTEAFF.

The chain joins TRBV11-3 to TRBJ2-3; 8 positions agree with TRBD2. The CDR3 spans 18 residues. V trimming: 4 bases; J trimming: 6 bases; junction bases outside the gene matches: 18. The germline V gene encodes CDR1 SGHNT and CDR2 YENEEA. CDR3 residues: CASSSEGAGGHLSDTQYF. The DNA for the CDR3 is TGTGCCAGCAGCTCAGAGGGCGCGGGAGGCCATTTATCGGATACGCAGTATTTT.

The genes are TRBV7-3 and TRBJ2-7, with 8 nucleotides matching TRBD1. Germline values: CDR1 SGHTA, CDR2 FQGTGA. The J segment lost 6 bases and the V segment lost 2 bases, leaving 6 bases of the junction unmatched. The CDR3 loop spans 14 amino acids. CDR3 sequence: CASSLQQGASEQYF. The CDR3 DNA follows: TGTGCCAGCAGCTTACAGCAGGGGGCTTCCGAGCAGTACTTC.

There are many counts of this clonotype. The chain carries TRBV11-2 and TRBJ2-5; no firm D call. The germline V and J ends were trimmed by 1 base and 2 bases, with 8 bases remaining between them. The germline gives CDR1 SGHAT, CDR2 FQNNGV. This CDR3 has 14 residues. The DNA for the CDR3 is TGTGCCAGCAGCTTAGGGACGGTGCAAGAGACCCAGTACTTC. Translating gives CASSLGTVQETQYF.

The V gene is TRBV18, the J gene TRBJ1-3; D possibly corresponds to TRBD1 (5 bases). Germline-derived CDR1 and CDR2 are KGHSH and LQKENI. The CDR3 loop spans 16 amino acids. Deletions cut 6 bases from V and 1 base from J, with 16 bases between. The CDR3 sequence is CASSPYRGGSGNTIYF. For the CDR3, the DNA is TGTGCCAGCTCTCCCTATCGTGGGGGTTCTGGAAACACCATATATTTT. Using reference TRBV18 and TRBJ1-3 for the parts outside the CDR3, the full variable domain is NAGVMQNPRHLVRRRGQEARLRCSPMKGHSHVYWYRQLPEEGLKFMVYLQKENIIDESGMPKERFSAEFPKEGPSILRIQQVVRGDSAAYFCASSPYRGGSGNTIYFGEGSWLTVV.

The chain has TRBV15 and TRBJ2-2; D may be TRBD1 or TRBD2 (5 bases each). CDR1 is LNHNV and CDR2 is YYDKDF in the germline V gene (reference sequence). The CDR3 has 15 amino acids. V was shortened by 4 bases and J by 6 bases, with 15 bases between the two germline ends. CDR3 sequence reads: CATSMTGRTPGELFF. CDR3 DNA: TGTGCCACCAGCATGACGGGGCGGACACCCGGGGAGCTGTTTTTT.

This clonotype was counted between two and nine times. This chain connects TRBV7-9 to TRBJ2-5; D may correspond to TRBD1 or TRBD2 (5 bases each). Trimming took 1 base from V and 4 from J, leaving 10 bases between them. Germline assignment: CDR1 SEHNR and CDR2 FQNEAQ (reference sequence). This CDR3 region has 14 residues. CDR3 sequence (DNA): TGTGCCAGCAGCTTAGTCGGGACGTCAGAGACCCAGTACTTC. Translated, it gives CASSLVGTSETQYF.

This clonotype was recorded many times. The chain uses TRBV9 and TRBJ2-7; a possible D gene is TRBD2 (5 bases). The CDR3 consists of 16 residues. Deletions cut 4 bases from V and 5 bases from J, with 22 bases between. Germline V lookup: CDR1 SGDLS, CDR2 YYNGEE. The CDR3 sequence: CASSSPPGSGTHEQYF. CDR3 in DNA: TGTGCCAGCAGCTCTCCCCCGGGGTCTGGTACCCACGAGCAGTACTTC.

Many counts were recorded for this clonotype. The CDR3 spells CASSYPQGKNGYTF. CDR3 nucleotides: TGTGCCAGCAGTTACCCCCAGGGGAAGAATGGCTACACCTTC. V gene TRBV6-6 combines with J gene TRBJ1-2; D is perhaps TRBD1 (6 bases). The germline V gene has CDR1 MNHNY and CDR2 SVGAGI (reference sequence). This CDR3 has 14 residues. Trimming removed 2 bases at V and 6 bases at J, with 13 bases between.

This clonotype was seen at least ten times. This chain links TRBV6-5 with TRBJ2-7; 8 positions agree with TRBD2. V lost 4 bases, J lost 4 bases, and 12 bases stayed unmatched. This CDR3 contains 16 residues. Germline lookup yields CDR1 MNHEY and CDR2 SVGAGI. CDR3 amino acids: CASSSGGTWKEYEQYF. The CDR3 bases are TGTGCCAGCAGTTCGGGGGGGACCTGGAAGGAATACGAGCAGTACTTC.

This clonotype was detected a few times. The DNA is left out, because the CDR3 cannot be placed on it with certainty; the CDR3 is given as TCRdb lists it. The gene calls are TRBV7-5 and TRBJ2-3. TRBV7-5 is labeled a pseudogene. The CDR3 is 17 residues long, ends included. CDR3 loop: CISVSEGQDGITDTQYF.

This clonotype was detected only a few times. One junction end does not reproduce the germline sequence, and a read error may be involved. The V call is TRBV25-1, the J call TRBJ2-3, with 8 bases lining up with TRBD1. Per germline, CDR1 MGHDK and CDR2 SYGVNS. This CDR3 region has 14 residues. CDR3 region: CVSSDGQGTDTQYF. In nucleotides, the CDR3 is TGTGTCAGCAGTGACGGACAGGGAACAGATACGCAGTATTTT.

This clonotype was recorded at least ten times. The chain is built from TRBV4-1 and TRBJ2-1; 9 bases fit TRBD2. J was trimmed by 7 bases and V by 4 bases; bases with no gene match: 5. CDR1 and CDR2 (germline): MGHRA, YSYEKL. The length of the CDR3 is 14 residues. CDR3 DNA: TGCGCCAGCAGCCCGCGGGAGGGTTATAATGAGCAGTTCTTC. This gives the protein CASSPREGYNEQFF.

There are a few counts of this clonotype. J is TRBJ2-1 and V is TRBV12-3 or TRBV12-4; 8 bases are a match to TRBD2. The V gene end was trimmed by 5 bases and the J gene end by 7 bases; junction bases not matched to a gene: 7. CDR3 length equals 14 residues. The CDR3 here is CASSSLAGRNEQFF. The CDR3 nucleotides are TGTGCCAGCAGTAGCTTAGCGGGACGGAATGAGCAGTTCTTC.